This T cell receptor (beta chain) was observed in a study of blood T cell repertoires in COVID-19. The table came from immunoSEQ multiplex PCR; TCRdb's copy has only in-frame clones and leaves some out. The repertoire includes 250,000 to 350,000 clones, approximately 86% of them detected once, and 0.75% to 0.95% sits in the top ten. Looked up from germline, CDR1 is LNHDA and CDR2 is SQIVND (reference sequence). The CDR3 is 14 amino acids. Trimming removed 7 bases from V and 9 bases from J; junction bases left unmatched: 9. Sequenced material: peripheral blood. The chain is built from TRBV19 and TRBJ2-1, with 10 bases that match TRBD2. The receptor was derived from a human donor with COVID-19, enrolled during active disease. The donor label of this sample is uncertain. The CDR3 is CASKRSGRAGEQFF. The DNA of the CDR3 is TGTGCCAGTAAGAGGAGCGGGAGGGCCGGTGAGCAGTTCTTC.